The present T cell receptor (beta chain) was sequenced within a study of control samples from healthy donors and cancer patients. Produced via immunoSEQ multiplex PCR; TCRdb's table is partial and in-frame only. This sample has about 150,000 clones; about 91% occur once, and the top ten carry approximately 2.9%. The CDR3 is 14 amino acids. Between the trimmed V and J ends, which lost 8 bases and 2 bases, there was a span of 14 bases. CDR1 is WNHNN, CDR2 SYGVQD, per germline (reference sequence). The sequenced sample was blood. The origin of this receptor is a man aged 25-45 years in good health. The chain is built from TRBV10-1 and TRBJ2-3; TRBD1 might be the D (6 bases). This chain's CDR3 is CASSGQPNTDTQYF. The CDR3 coding sequence is TGCGCCAGCTCGGGACAACCAAACACAGATACGCAGTATTTT.